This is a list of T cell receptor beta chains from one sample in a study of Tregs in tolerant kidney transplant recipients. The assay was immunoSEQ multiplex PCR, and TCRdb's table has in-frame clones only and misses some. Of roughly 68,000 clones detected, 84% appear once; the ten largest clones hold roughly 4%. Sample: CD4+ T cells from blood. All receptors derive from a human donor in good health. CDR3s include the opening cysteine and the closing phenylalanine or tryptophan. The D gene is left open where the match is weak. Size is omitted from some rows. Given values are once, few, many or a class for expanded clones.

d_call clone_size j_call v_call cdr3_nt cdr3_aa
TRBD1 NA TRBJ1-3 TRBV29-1 TGCAGCGTCGCCAGCCGACAGGGCCCTGGAAACACCATATATTTT CSVASRQGPGNTIYF
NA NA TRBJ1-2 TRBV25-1 TGTGCCAGCATCGAGGGGGGTGGCTACACCTTC CASIEGGGYTF
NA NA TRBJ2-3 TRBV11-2 TGTGCCAGCAGCTTAGATCGGCTGGAGGGGAGTACGCAGTATTTT CASSLDRLEGSTQYF
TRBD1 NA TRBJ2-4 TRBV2 TGTGCCAGCAGTCTGGGACAGGGGGGGGAAAACATTCAGTACTTC CASSLGQGGENIQYF
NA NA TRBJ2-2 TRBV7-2 TGTGCCAGCAGCTTTGAACCAGGGGGGGAGCTGTTTTTT CASSFEPGGELFF
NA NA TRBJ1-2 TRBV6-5 TGTGCCAGCAGGATTTGGGTCGGGTATGGCTACACCTTC CASRIWVGYGYTF
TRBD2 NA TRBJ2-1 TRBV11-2 TGTGCCAGCAGCCCACAGGCTAGCGGCTACAATGAGCAGTTCTTC CASSPQASGYNEQFF
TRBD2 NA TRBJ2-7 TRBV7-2 TGTGCCAGCAGCCTACGGACTAGCGGGGGTAGGAGCTCCTACGAGCAGTACTTC CASSLRTSGGRSSYEQYF
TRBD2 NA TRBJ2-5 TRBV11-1 TGTGCCAGCAGCTTAGGAACTAGCGGGAGACTTGAGGAGACCCAGTACTTC CASSLGTSGRLEETQYF
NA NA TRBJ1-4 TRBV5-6 TGTGCCAGCAGCGCGGGGTGGACAGCCCGTAATGAAAAACTGTTTTTT CASSAGWTARNEKLFF
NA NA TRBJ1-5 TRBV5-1 TGTGCCAGCAGCTTGTATCCAGGGCAGGAGCCCCAGCATTTT CASSLYPGQEPQHF
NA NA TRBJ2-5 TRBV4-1 TGCGCCAGCAGCCAAGATCGATTAGCAGGGTGGGGGACCCAGTACTTC CASSQDRLAGWGTQYF
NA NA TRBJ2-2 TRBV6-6 TGTGCCAGCAGTTCCGGTCTTCGGGCGACCGGGGAGCTGTTTTTT CASSSGLRATGELFF
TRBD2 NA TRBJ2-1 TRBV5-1 TGCGCCAGCATGGGACTAGCGGGCAAAGAGCAGTTCTTC CASMGLAGKEQFF
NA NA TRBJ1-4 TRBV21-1 TGTGCCAGCAAGATGGTCGGGGGCTCGGCTAATGAAAAACTGTTTTTT CASKMVGGSANEKLFF
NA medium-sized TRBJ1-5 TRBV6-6 TGTGCCAGCAGTTATCAGGGGCTAAATCAGCCCCAGCATTTT CASSYQGLNQPQHF
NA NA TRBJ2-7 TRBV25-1 TGTGCCAGCAGTGATACGACAAGTGCCTACGAGCAGTACTTC CASSDTTSAYEQYF
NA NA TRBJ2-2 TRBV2 TGTGCCAGCAGTGTTCAAGGACCCCATCGAGGGGAGCTGTTTTTT CASSVQGPHRGELFF
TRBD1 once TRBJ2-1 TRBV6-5 TGTGCCAGCAGTTATGGGACAGGGATCAATGAGCAGTTCTTC CASSYGTGINEQFF
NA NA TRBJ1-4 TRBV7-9 TGTGCCAGCAGCTTAAGGAGACGGGGGCCGGGGGTGGAAAAACTGTTTTTT CASSLRRRGPGVEKLFF
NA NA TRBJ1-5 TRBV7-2 TGTGCCAGCAGCCAAGGCGGGGTGGGCAATCAGCCCCAGCATTTT CASSQGGVGNQPQHF
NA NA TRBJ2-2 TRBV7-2 TGTGCCAGCAGCTGGTCGACGGGGAACACCGGGGAGCTGTTTTTT CASSWSTGNTGELFF
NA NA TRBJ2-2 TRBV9 TGTGCCAGCGGAGCGTCTACGAGGACCGGGGAGCTGTTTTTT CASGASTRTGELFF
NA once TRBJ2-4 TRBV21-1 TGTGCCAGCAGCAAATCACAGGGGAACATTCAGTACTTC CASSKSQGNIQYF
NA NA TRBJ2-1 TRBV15 TGTGCCACCAGCAGAGGGGGAGTCTCCTACAATGAGCAGTTCTTC CATSRGGVSYNEQFF
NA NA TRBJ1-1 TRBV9 TGTGCCAGCAGCCGTGACCCGAACACTGAAGCTTTCTTT CASSRDPNTEAFF
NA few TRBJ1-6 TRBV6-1 TGTGCCAGCAGTGACTCAGGGAACAATTCACCCCTCCACTTT CASSDSGNNSPLHF
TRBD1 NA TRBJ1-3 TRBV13 TGTGCCAGCAGCTTAGGACAGGGGGCTGGAAACACCATATATTTT CASSLGQGAGNTIYF
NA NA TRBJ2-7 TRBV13 TGTGCCAGCAGCACCCTGGGTAGCTCCTACGAGCAGTACTTC CASSTLGSSYEQYF
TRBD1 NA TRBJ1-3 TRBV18 TGTGCCAGCTCACCGGGGGACAGGGTATCGACTTTGGGGAACACCATATATTTT CASSPGDRVSTLGNTIYF
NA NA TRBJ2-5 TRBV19 TGTGCCAGTAGTACTCGACGGGCAGTGCAAGAGACCCAGTACTTC CASSTRRAVQETQYF
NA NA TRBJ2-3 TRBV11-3 TGTGCCAGCAGCTTAGATGGGGCTAGCGAGTCAACAGATACGCAGTATTTT CASSLDGASESTDTQYF
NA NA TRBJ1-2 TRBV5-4 TGTGCCAGCAGCTTGGTTTTGGAAGCTAACTATGGCTACACCTTC CASSLVLEANYGYTF
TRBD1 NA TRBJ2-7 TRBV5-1 TGCGCCAGCAGCTTGGACTCGACAGGGGTCACCCCCTACGAGCAGTACTTC CASSLDSTGVTPYEQYF
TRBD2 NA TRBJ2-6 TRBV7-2 TGTGCCAGCAGCTTAACACCGGGACTAGCGGGTTCTGGGGCCAACGTCCTGACTTTC CASSLTPGLAGSGANVLTF
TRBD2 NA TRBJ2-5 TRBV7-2 TGTGCCAGCAGCTTAGTAGCGGGGGCCGACCAAGAGACCCAGTACTTC CASSLVAGADQETQYF